The 11 T cell receptor beta chains presented below share a single source sample, sequenced in a study of OX40 agonist ivuxolimab in advanced cancers. Some clones are missing from TCRdb's copy, which holds only in-frame ones; the method was immunoSEQ multiplex PCR. The data hold some 99,000 clones, with about 80% observed a single time. The sequencing here drew on CD4+ or CD8+ T cells sorted from blood, taken in a trial of the OX40 agonist ivuxolimab. The source of these receptors is an adult with an advanced solid tumor such as melanoma, head and neck, liver or kidney cancer.

The chain combines TRBV6-5 with TRBJ1-2; D remains unclear. Germline values: CDR1 MNHEY, CDR2 SVGAGI. There are 13 residues in the CDR3. V lost 2 bases and J 5 bases, leaving 9 bases between the germline ends. CDR3 in amino acids: CASSYRVDYGYTF. The CDR3, as DNA: TGTGCCAGCAGTTACCGGGTGGATTATGGCTACACCTTC.

This chain links TRBV28 with TRBJ2-1; D perhaps matches TRBD1 (6 bases). Trimming left V 10 bases short and J 7 bases short, with 17 bases between. The CDR3 covers 13 residues. Per germline, CDR1 MDHEN and CDR2 SYDVKM. Here the CDR3 reads CATRQAARNEQFF. The CDR3 DNA follows: TGTGCCACCCGACAGGCCGCCAGAAATGAGCAGTTCTTC.

V gene TRBV28 combines with J gene TRBJ2-2, with D perhaps TRBD2 (6 bases). V was cut by 4 bases and J by 0 bases, with 18 bases left in between. CDR3 length equals 18 residues. Germline V CDR1 and CDR2: MDHEN, SYDVKM. The CDR3 region is CASSSVRDSWPNTGELFF. The CDR3 DNA reads TGTGCCAGCAGTTCAGTTCGGGACTCATGGCCGAACACCGGGGAGCTGTTTTTT.

V gene TRBV29-1 combines with J gene TRBJ2-3; D not resolved. CDR3 size: 11 residues. Between the trimmed V and J ends, which lost 3 bases and 10 bases, there was a span of 11 bases. Germline CDR1 is SQVTM and CDR2 is ANQGSEA. CDR3 protein: CSVDRLGSQYF. The CDR3 DNA follows: TGCAGCGTTGATCGACTTGGATCGCAGTATTTT.

This rearrangement joins TRBV9 to TRBJ1-4, with D maybe TRBD1 (5 bases). V gave up 0 bases and J gave up 2 bases, with 23 bases separating them. CDR3 length: 20 residues. Germline lookup yields CDR1 SGDLS and CDR2 YYNGEE. In nucleotides, the CDR3 is TGTGCCAGCAGCGTAGTACGCACCGGGGCCCTTGAGGCGACTAATGAAAAACTGTTTTTT. Translated, it gives CASSVVRTGALEATNEKLFF. Full variable domain (outside the CDR3, taken from reference TRBV9 and TRBJ1-4): DSGVTQTPKHLITATGQRVTLRCSPRSGDLSVYWYQQSLDQGLQFLIQYYNGEERAKGNILERFSAQQFPDLHSELNLSSLELGDSALYFCASSVVRTGALEATNEKLFFGSGTQLSVL.

The chain employs TRBV11-2 and TRBJ2-5; D is ambiguous. Germline-derived CDR1 and CDR2 are SGHAT and FQNNGV. The V and J ends lost 5 bases and 1 base respectively, with 11 bases between them. The CDR3 length is 14 residues. The CDR3 loop is CASSLYQAQETQYF. DNA of the CDR3: TGTGCCAGCAGCCTATACCAGGCCCAAGAGACCCAGTACTTC. The full variable domain, its missing parts supplied by reference TRBV11-2 and TRBJ2-5, is EAGVAQSPRYKIIEKRQSVAFWCNPISGHATLYWYQQILGQGPKLLIQFQNNGVVDDSQLPKDRFSAERLKGVDSTLKIQPAKLEDSAVYLCASSLYQAQETQYFGPGTRLLVL.

The rearrangement links TRBV28 to TRBJ1-6, with no clear D. The CDR3 is 16 amino acids. Germline CDR1 reads MDHEN; CDR2 reads SYDVKM. Trimming shortened V by 8 bases and J by 2 bases, and 16 bases separated the two germline ends. Written as DNA, the CDR3 is TGTGCCAGCTCCCCCGCGGGCAGAACCTATAATTCACCCCTCCACTTT. This codes for CASSPAGRTYNSPLHF.

The chain couples TRBV5-5 to TRBJ2-2, with 8 bases matching TRBD1. J was trimmed by 6 bases and V by 4 bases; bases with no gene match: 11. CDR1 SGHKS and CDR2 YYEKEE come from the germline V gene (reference sequence). This CDR3 has 16 residues. The CDR3: CASSLQGVNIAGELFF. The DNA for the CDR3 is TGTGCCAGCAGCCTACAGGGGGTGAATATCGCCGGGGAGCTGTTTTTT.

The chain links TRBV27 to TRBJ2-1; TRBD2 aligns across 16 bases. Germline trimming cut 6 bases from V and 8 bases from J; bases unmatched to any gene: 1. The CDR3 is made up of 14 amino acids. Germline lookup yields CDR1 MNHEY and CDR2 SMNVEV (reference sequence). CDR3 sequence: CASRGLAGGYEQFF. CDR3 nucleotide sequence: TGTGCCAGCAGGGGACTAGCGGGAGGGTATGAGCAGTTCTTC.

The V call is TRBV7-7, the J call TRBJ2-1; 15 bases align to TRBD2. The CDR3 is 15 amino acids. In germline, CDR1 is SSHAT, CDR2 FNYEAQ (reference sequence). V lost 5 bases to trimming and J lost 7 bases; unmatched junction nucleotides: 3. CDR3 residues: CASSQGTSGGNEQFF. The CDR3 DNA is TGTGCCAGCAGCCAGGGGACTAGCGGGGGGAATGAGCAGTTCTTC. Full variable domain (rest looked up from reference TRBV7-7 and TRBJ2-1): GAGVSQSPRYKVTKRGQDVTLRCDPISSHATLYWYQQALGQGPEFLTYFNYEAQPDKSGLPSDRFSAERPEGSISTLTIQRTEQRDSAMYRCASSQGTSGGNEQFFGPGTRLTVL.

This rearrangement joins TRBV9 to TRBJ2-2; D call uncertain. The V gene's germline CDR1 is SGDLS and CDR2 YYNGEE. The CDR3 loop spans 17 amino acids. The V end was cut by 0 bases, the J end by 4 bases, with 16 bases between. The CDR3 sequence: CASSVGGFASLTGELFF. CDR3 DNA: TGTGCCAGCAGCGTAGGGGGTTTCGCCTCCCTCACCGGGGAGCTGTTTTTT.